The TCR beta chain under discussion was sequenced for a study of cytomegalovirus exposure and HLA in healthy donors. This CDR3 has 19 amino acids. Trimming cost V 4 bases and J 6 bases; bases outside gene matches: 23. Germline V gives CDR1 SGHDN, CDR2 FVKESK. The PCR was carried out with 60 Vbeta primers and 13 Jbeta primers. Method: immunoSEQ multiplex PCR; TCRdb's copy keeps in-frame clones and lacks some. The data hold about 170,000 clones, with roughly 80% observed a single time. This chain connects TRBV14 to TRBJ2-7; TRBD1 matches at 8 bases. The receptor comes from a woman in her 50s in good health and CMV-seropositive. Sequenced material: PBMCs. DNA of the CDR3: TGTGCCAGCAGCCCACGACAGGGGACTTGGTCTCTCGCCCTTCTCGAGCAGTACTTC. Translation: CASSPRQGTWSLALLEQYF.